This T cell receptor (beta chain) stems from a study of blood T cell repertoires in COVID-19 (dated by TCRdb to 2020 to 2021). As for the study more broadly: Samples from collaborators originated in the United States, Italy and Spain and spanned both the acute and convalescent phases of COVID-19. Subjects who had been exposed to COVID-19, were actively infected with it, or had recovered from it provided the deeply sampled blood TCRbeta repertoires that made up the dataset. Where available, HLA class I and class II types were obtained from metadata supplied by the sample provider rather than from assay-based typing. The prospective study material was composed of cDNA or gDNA derived from T cells, B-cell-depleted T cells, or PBMCs. The samples were drawn from two sources: the first 160 participants of the ongoing ImmuneRACE study, and some 1,300 subjects contributed by 6 global collaborators. The repertoires were released in a freely available public database intended as a resource for research on the immune response to SARS-CoV-2. A de-identified subject ID, COVID-19 status, age in years and sex were almost always included in the sample metadata.

At the junction V is shortened by 3 bases and J by 4 bases, with 13 bases in between. CDR1 SGHTA and CDR2 FQGNSA were looked up in the germline V gene. Including cysteine and phenylalanine, the CDR3 has 16 amino acids. The sequence is cut down to CDR3 DNA, 48 bases in frame from base 1. Results the study describes overall, beyond this receptor: How much clinical and demographic metadata was included differed by source and by participant, and the metadata was provided uncurated.

Concerning this clone: What this receptor recognizes is not known. The input lacks base qualities; no much larger clone sits a single base away.

TCRbeta CDR3 regions were amplified from genomic DNA by means of the immunoSEQ Assay, a bias-controlled multiplex PCR. For the original study's pipeline: Within the assay, amplification of reference gene primers was used to estimate how many nucleated cells each sample contained. To quantify the absolute abundance of each unique TCRbeta CDR3 rearrangement, sequence reads were collapsed and filtered. For each sample, productive Simpson clonality was calculated by taking the square root of Simpson's diversity index across productive rearrangements. Drawn from immuneACCESS, this table holds only the in-frame rearrangements with V and J called that TCRdb kept. Clones are partly lost; checked studies trace under half to an unresolved V gene and leave the rest unexplained. V and J calls and clone size are those listed in that table; D and trimming were worked out from the DNA. In this sample the table shows 190,000 or so clones, roughly 78% of which occur a single time. The biggest ten clones account for about 3% of the sample.

Whole blood was collected in K2EDTA tubes by collaborating institutions according to the institutions' own protocols. For TCRbeta analysis, collaborator samples were shipped as frozen whole blood, as isolated PBMCs, or as DNA extracted from either sample type. What was sequenced was peripheral blood. This TCR derives from a woman older than 75 with active or convalescent COVID-19. This chain is built from TRBV7-2 and TRBJ1-6; the D gene is possibly TRBD1, with 6 bases matching. The CDR3 protein: CASSFDRQGYNSPLHF. The DNA reads as follows: TGTGCCAGCAGCTTCGACCGGCAGGGGTATAATTCACCCCTCCACTTT. The CDR3 plus the reference TRBV7-2 and TRBJ1-6 genes for the other parts give the full variable domain: GAGVSQSPSNKVTEKGKDVELRCDPISGHTALYWYRQSLGQGLEFLIYFQGNSAPDKSGLPSDRFSAERTGGSVSTLTIQRTQQEDSAVYLCASSFDRQGYNSPLHFGNGTRLTVT.